This T cell receptor (beta chain) is drawn from a study of cytomegalovirus exposure and HLA in healthy donors. On the study more broadly: Most donors, just over 80% of a few hundred genotyped, fell in the Caucasian-associated ancestry cluster.

Primers: 60 Vbeta forward and 13 Jbeta reverse. Data came from immunoSEQ multiplex PCR; TCRdb stores just in-frame clones and leaves some out. This sample has 100,000 to 120,000 clones, with around four fifths found just once. From germline, CDR1 is SGHRS and CDR2 YFSETQ. Trimming stripped 3 bases from V and 6 bases from J, with 3 bases between. This CDR3 region has 11 residues. This clone has a handful of counts. Input material: PBMCs. The TCR was taken from a man between 25 and 39 years old in good health and CMV-seronegative. The genes are TRBV5-1 and TRBJ2-2; D call uncertain. CDR3 protein: CASSSSGELFF. In DNA, the CDR3 is TGCGCCAGCAGCTCGTCCGGGGAGCTGTTTTTT. Supplemented by reference TRBV5-1 and TRBJ2-2, the full variable domain reads KAGVTQTPRYLIKTRGQQVTLSCSPISGHRSVSWYQQTPGQGLQFLFEYFSETQRNKGNFPGRFSGRQFSNSRSEMNVSTLELGDSALYLCASSSSGELFFGEGSRLTVL.